This T cell receptor beta chain appears in the sequencing data of a study of cytomegalovirus exposure and HLA in healthy donors. This CDR3 is 15 amino acids long. Germline lookup yields CDR1 MNHNS and CDR2 SASEGT. V gave up 1 base and J gave up 5 bases; unmatched junction bases: 4. PCR employed 60 Vbeta and 13 Jbeta primers. Profiled with immunoSEQ multiplex PCR; TCRdb holds only in-frame clones, not every one. The table lists fewer than 140,000 clones, under 80% of them singletons. Points on this clone: Antigen: not known.

Study-wide results and limits: Analysis was performed later, and it showed HLA-associated TCR beta chains to be more clonally expanded than equally common others. Highly shared sequence variants in one cluster were likely a sequencing artifact.

The chain is built from TRBV6-1 and TRBJ2-2; 7 positions match TRBD2. The sequence came from a man in his sixties in good health and CMV-seronegative. The sample was PBMCs. The CDR3 reads CASSEGVRGTGELFF. CDR3 in DNA: TGTGCCAGCAGTGAAGGCGTGCGGGGGACCGGGGAGCTGTTTTTT.